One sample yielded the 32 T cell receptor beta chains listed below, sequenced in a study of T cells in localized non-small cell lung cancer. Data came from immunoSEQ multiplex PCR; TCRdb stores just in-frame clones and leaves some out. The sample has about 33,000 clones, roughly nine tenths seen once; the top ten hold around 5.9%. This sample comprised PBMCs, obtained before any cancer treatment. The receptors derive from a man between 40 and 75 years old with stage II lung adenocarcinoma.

CDR3 protein: CASSTSGTTGQSPLHF. As DNA, the CDR3 is TGTGCCAGTAGTACATCCGGGACAACGGGGCAATCACCCCTCCACTTT. This rearrangement joins TRBV19 to TRBJ1-6; a weak D match, TRBD1 (6 bases). The CDR3 is 16 residues long. V shed 4 bases and J shed 10 bases, with 20 bases lying between them. Germline V lookup: CDR1 LNHDA, CDR2 SQIVND (reference sequence).

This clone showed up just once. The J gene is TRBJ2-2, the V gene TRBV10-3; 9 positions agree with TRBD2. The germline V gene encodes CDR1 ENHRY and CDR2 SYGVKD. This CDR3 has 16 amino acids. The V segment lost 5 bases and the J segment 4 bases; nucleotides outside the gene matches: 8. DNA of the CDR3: TGTGCCATCAGTCGGACAGCGGGAGGAATCACCGGGGAGCTGTTTTTT. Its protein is CAISRTAGGITGELFF.

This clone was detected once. The CDR3 coding sequence is TGTGCCAGCAGTGCAAGGCGTCAGGGGAGGATCAATGAGCAGTTCTTC. Amino acids: CASSARRQGRINEQFF. The chain carries TRBV6-1 and TRBJ2-1; the D gene could be TRBD1 or TRBD2 (6 bases each). The CDR3 covers 16 residues. The germline gives CDR1 MNHNS, CDR2 SASEGT. Trimming removed 4 bases from V and 6 bases from J, with 19 bases in between.

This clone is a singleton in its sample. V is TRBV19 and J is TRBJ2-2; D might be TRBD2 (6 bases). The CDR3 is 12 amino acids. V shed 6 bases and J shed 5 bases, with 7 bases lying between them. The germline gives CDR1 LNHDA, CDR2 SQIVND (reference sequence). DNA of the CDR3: TGTGCCAGTAGGGGAGGAACCGGGGAGCTGTTTTTT. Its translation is CASRGGTGELFF.

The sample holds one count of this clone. CDR3 residues: CASTVPGYNEQFF. The CDR3 DNA reads TGTGCCAGCACGGTCCCGGGATACAATGAGCAGTTCTTC. The chain couples TRBV27 to TRBJ2-1, with D maybe TRBD2 (5 bases). Trimming removed 7 bases at V and 4 bases at J, with 11 bases between. CDR3 length: 13 amino acids. Germline-derived CDR1 and CDR2 are MNHEY and SMNVEV (reference sequence).

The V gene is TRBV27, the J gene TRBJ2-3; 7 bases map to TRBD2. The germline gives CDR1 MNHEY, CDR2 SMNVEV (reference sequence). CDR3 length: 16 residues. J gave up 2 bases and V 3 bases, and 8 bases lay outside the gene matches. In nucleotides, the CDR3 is TGTGCCAGCAGTTTCCGGACTAGGCCCCACACAGATACGCAGTATTTT. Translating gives CASSFRTRPHTDTQYF.

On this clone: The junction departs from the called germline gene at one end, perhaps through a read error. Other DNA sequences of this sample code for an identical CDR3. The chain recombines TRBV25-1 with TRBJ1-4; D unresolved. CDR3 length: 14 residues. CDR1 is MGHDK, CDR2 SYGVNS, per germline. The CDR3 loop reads CASSEYKIGEKLFF. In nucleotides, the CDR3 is TGTGCCAGCAGCGAATATAAGATCGGTGAAAAACTGTTTTTT.

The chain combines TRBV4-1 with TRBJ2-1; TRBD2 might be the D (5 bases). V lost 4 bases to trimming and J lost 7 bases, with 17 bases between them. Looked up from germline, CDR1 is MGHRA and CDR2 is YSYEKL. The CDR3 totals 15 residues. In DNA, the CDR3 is TGCGCCAGCAGCCTCCTTAGTGCAGCGGTTAATGAGCAGTTCTTC. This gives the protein CASSLLSAAVNEQFF.

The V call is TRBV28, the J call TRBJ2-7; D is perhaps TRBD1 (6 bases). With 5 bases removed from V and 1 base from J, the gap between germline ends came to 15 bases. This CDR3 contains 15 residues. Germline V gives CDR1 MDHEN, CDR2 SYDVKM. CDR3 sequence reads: CASSPAGVGSYEQYF. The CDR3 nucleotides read TGTGCCAGCAGTCCTGCAGGGGTTGGGTCCTACGAGCAGTACTTC.

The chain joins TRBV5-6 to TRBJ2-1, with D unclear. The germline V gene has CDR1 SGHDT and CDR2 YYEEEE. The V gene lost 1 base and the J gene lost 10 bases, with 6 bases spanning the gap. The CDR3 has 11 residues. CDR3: CASSLLAEQFF. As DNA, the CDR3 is TGTGCCAGCAGCTTGCTGGCAGAGCAGTTCTTC.

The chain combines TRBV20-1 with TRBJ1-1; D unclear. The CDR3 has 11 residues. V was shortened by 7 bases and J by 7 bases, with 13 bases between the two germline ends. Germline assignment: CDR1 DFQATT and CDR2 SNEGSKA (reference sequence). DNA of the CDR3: TGCAGTGGAAAACGAGGGCTTGAAGCTTTCTTT. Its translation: CSGKRGLEAFF.

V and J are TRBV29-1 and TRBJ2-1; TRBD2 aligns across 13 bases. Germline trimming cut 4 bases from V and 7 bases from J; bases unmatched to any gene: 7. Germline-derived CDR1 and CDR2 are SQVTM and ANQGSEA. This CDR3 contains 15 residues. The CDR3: CSVARTSGSPNEQFF. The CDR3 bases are TGCAGCGTTGCAAGGACTAGCGGGAGTCCAAATGAGCAGTTCTTC.

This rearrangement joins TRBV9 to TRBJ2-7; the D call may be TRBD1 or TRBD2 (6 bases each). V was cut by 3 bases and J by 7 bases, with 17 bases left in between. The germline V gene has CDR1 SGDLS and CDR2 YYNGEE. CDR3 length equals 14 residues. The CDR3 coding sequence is TGTGCCAGCAGCGAGGGACTGAGCAGGGGAGAGCAGTACTTC. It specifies CASSEGLSRGEQYF.

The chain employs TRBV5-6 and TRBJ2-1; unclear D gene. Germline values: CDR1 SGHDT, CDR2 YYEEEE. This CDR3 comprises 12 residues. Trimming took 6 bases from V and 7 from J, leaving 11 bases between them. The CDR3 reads CASKSASNEQFF. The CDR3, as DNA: TGTGCCAGCAAGAGCGCTAGTAATGAGCAGTTCTTC.

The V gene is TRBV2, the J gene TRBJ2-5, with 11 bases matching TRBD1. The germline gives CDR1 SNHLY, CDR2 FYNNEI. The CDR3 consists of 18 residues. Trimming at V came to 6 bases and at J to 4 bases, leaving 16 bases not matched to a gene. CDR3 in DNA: TGTGCCAGCAGACTACGGACAGGGGGCTTTAGTTTAGCAGAGACCCAGTACTTC. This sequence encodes CASRLRTGGFSLAETQYF.

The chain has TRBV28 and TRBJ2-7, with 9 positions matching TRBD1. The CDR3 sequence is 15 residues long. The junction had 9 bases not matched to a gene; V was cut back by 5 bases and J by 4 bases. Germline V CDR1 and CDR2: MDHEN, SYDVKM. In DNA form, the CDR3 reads TGTGCCAGCAGTCCCGGGACAGGGCCCCCGTACGAGCAGTACTTC. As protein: CASSPGTGPPYEQYF.

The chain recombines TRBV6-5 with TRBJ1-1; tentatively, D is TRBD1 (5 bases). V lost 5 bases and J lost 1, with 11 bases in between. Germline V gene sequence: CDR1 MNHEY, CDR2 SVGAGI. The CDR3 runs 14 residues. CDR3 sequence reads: CASSRQGTNTEAFF. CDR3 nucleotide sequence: TGTGCCAGCAGTCGGCAGGGAACGAACACTGAAGCTTTCTTT.

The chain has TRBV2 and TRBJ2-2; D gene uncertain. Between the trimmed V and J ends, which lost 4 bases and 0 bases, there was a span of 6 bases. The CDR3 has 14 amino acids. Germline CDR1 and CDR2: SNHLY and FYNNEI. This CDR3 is CASSALPNTGELFF. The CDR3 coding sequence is TGTGCCAGCAGTGCACTCCCGAACACCGGGGAGCTGTTTTTT.

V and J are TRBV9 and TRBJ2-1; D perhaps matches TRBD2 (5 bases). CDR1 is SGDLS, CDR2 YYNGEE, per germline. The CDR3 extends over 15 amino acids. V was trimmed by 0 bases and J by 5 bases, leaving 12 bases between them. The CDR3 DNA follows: TGTGCCAGCAGCGTAGGTAAGCGGAAAAACAATGAGCAGTTCTTC. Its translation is CASSVGKRKNNEQFF.

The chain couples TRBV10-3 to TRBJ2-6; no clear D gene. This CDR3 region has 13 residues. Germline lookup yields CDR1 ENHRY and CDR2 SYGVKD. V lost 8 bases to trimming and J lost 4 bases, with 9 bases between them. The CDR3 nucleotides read TGTGCCATCCAAGGATCCGGGGCCAACGTCCTGACTTTC. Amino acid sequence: CAIQGSGANVLTF.

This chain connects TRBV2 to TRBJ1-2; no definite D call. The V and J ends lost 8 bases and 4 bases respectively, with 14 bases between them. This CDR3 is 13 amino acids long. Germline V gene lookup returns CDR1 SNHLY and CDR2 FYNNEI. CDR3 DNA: TGTGCCAGCGGAAGGGAAACGGGCTATGGCTACACCTTC. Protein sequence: CASGRETGYGYTF.

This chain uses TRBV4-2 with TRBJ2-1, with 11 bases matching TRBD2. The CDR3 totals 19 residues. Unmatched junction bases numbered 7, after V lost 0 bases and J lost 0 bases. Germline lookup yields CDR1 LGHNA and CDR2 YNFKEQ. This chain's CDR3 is CASSQEAPSGRSSYNEQFF. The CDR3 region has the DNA TGTGCCAGCAGCCAAGAGGCCCCTAGCGGGAGGAGCTCCTACAATGAGCAGTTCTTC.

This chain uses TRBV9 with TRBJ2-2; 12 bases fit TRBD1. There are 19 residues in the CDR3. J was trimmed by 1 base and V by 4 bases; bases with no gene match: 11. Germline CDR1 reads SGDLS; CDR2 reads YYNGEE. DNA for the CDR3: TGTGCCAGCAGCTGGGGGACAGGGGGCAATTTTAAGAACACCGGGGAGCTGTTTTTT. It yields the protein CASSWGTGGNFKNTGELFF. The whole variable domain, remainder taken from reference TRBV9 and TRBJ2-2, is DSGVTQTPKHLITATGQRVTLRCSPRSGDLSVYWYQQSLDQGLQFLIQYYNGEERAKGNILERFSAQQFPDLHSELNLSSLELGDSALYFCASSWGTGGNFKNTGELFFGEGSRLTVL.

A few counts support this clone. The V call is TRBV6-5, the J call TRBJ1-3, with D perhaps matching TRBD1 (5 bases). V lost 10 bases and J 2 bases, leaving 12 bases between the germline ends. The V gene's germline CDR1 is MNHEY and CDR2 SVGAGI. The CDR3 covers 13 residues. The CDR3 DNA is TGTGCCACCGAGGGGCCCACTGGAAACACCATATATTTT. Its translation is CATEGPTGNTIYF.

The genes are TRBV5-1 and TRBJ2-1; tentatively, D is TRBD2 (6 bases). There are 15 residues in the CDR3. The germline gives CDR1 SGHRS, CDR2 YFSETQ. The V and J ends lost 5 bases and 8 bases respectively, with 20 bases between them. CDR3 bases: TGCGCCAGCAGTTTAGGGACTCCCCAGGTCGATGAGCAGTTCTTC. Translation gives CASSLGTPQVDEQFF. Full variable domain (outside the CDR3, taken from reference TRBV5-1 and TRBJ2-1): KAGVTQTPRYLIKTRGQQVTLSCSPISGHRSVSWYQQTPGQGLQFLFEYFSETQRNKGNFPGRFSGRQFSNSRSEMNVSTLELGDSALYLCASSLGTPQVDEQFFGPGTRLTVL.

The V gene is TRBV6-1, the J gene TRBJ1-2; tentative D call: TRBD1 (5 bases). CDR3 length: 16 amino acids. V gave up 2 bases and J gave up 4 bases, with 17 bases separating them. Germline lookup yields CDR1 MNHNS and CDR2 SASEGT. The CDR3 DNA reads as TGTGCCAGCAGTGAAATCGGCTCGACAGTCTTCTATGGCTACACCTTC. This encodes CASSEIGSTVFYGYTF.

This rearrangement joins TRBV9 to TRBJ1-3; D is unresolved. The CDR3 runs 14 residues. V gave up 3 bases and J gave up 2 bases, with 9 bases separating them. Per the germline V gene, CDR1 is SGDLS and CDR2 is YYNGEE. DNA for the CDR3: TGTGCCAGCAGCGAGGACCAGGCTGGAAACACCATATATTTT. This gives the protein CASSEDQAGNTIYF.

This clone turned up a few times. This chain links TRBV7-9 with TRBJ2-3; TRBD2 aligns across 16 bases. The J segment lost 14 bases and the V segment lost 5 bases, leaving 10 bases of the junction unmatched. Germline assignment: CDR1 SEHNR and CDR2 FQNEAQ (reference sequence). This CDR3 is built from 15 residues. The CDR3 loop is CASSLPGLAGGSSYF. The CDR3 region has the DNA TGTGCCAGCAGCCTCCCGGGACTAGCGGGAGGGTCATCGTATTTT.

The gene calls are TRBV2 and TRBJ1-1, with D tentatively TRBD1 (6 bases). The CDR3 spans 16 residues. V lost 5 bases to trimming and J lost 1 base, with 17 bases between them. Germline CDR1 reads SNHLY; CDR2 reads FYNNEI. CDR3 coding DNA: TGTGCCAGCAGTCCCACCCCCGGACAGTGGAACACTGAAGCTTTCTTT. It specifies CASSPTPGQWNTEAFF. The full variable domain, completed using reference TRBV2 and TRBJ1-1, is EPEVTQTPSHQVTQMGQEVILRCVPISNHLYFYWYRQILGQKVEFLVSFYNNEISEKSEIFDDQFSVERPDGSNFTLKIRSTKLEDSAMYFCASSPTPGQWNTEAFFGQGTRLTVV.

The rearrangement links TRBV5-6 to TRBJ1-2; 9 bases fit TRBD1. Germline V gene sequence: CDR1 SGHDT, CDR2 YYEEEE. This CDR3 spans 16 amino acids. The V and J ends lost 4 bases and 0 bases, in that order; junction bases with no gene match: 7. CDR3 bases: TGTGCCAGCAGCCTGGGACAGGGATCGTCTAACTATGGCTACACCTTC. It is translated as CASSLGQGSSNYGYTF.

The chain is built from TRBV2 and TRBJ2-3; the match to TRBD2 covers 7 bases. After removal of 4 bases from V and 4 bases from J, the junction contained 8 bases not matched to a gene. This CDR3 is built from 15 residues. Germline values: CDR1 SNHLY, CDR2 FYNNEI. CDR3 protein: CASSATSHKADTQYF. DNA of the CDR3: TGTGCCAGCAGTGCGACTAGCCATAAAGCAGATACGCAGTATTTT.

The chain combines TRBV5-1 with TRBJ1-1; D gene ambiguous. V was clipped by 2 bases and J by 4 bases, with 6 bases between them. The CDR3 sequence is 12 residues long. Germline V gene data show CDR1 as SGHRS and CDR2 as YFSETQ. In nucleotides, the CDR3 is TGCGCCAGCAGCTTATTCGGCACTGAAGCTTTCTTT. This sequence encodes CASSLFGTEAFF.